Below, 8 T cell receptor beta chains from the same sample are listed, as sequenced in a study of T cell responses to AZD1222 COVID-19 vaccine. The protocol was immunoSEQ multiplex PCR, while the TCRdb copy is restricted to in-frame clones and leaves out a portion. The table lists over 100,000 clones, 70% to 90% of them singletons. Sequences were derived from peripheral blood, sampled on day 0 of AZD1222 vaccination. These receptors came from an adult in good health.

The J gene is TRBJ1-3, the V gene TRBV5-1, with a possible D match to TRBD1 (6 bases). Per germline, CDR1 SGHRS and CDR2 YFSETQ. Between the trimmed V and J ends, which lost 4 bases and 4 bases, there was a span of 21 bases. CDR3 length: 17 residues. This CDR3 is CASSPNQGLGGGNTIYF. In nucleotides, the CDR3 is TGCGCCAGCAGCCCGAACCAGGGGTTAGGTGGAGGAAACACCATATATTTT. Filled out from reference TRBV5-1 and TRBJ1-3, the complete variable domain reads KAGVTQTPRYLIKTRGQQVTLSCSPISGHRSVSWYQQTPGQGLQFLFEYFSETQRNKGNFPGRFSGRQFSNSRSEMNVSTLELGDSALYLCASSPNQGLGGGNTIYFGEGSWLTVV.

A single count supports this clone. This chain joins TRBV2 and TRBJ1-2; 11 nucleotides match TRBD1. CDR1 and CDR2 (germline): SNHLY, FYNNEI. The V gene end was trimmed by 6 bases and the J gene end by 4 bases; junction bases not matched to a gene: 7. The CDR3 runs 15 residues. The CDR3 coding sequence is TGTGCCAGCAGCGTCGGGACAGGGGGAAGCTATGGCTACACCTTC. It translates to CASSVGTGGSYGYTF.

The J gene is TRBJ2-1, the V gene TRBV2; D possibly corresponds to TRBD2 (6 bases). Looked up from germline, CDR1 is SNHLY and CDR2 is FYNNEI. Trimming stripped 5 bases from V and 0 bases from J, with 11 bases between. The CDR3 spans 15 residues. DNA for the CDR3: TGTGCCAGCAGTCGGGACGGGAGCTCCTACAATGAGCAGTTCTTC. This translates into CASSRDGSSYNEQFF.

This chain joins TRBV9 and TRBJ2-7; D not resolved. V was pared by 0 bases and J by 4 bases, with 11 bases between. Germline loops: CDR1 SGDLS, CDR2 YYNGEE. CDR3 size: 14 residues. The CDR3 region has the DNA TGTGCCAGCAGCGTAGGGTTGGCCGGGTACGAGCAGTACTTC. Protein sequence: CASSVGLAGYEQYF.

As to this clone: The identical CDR3 is also encoded by other nucleotide sequences in the sample. The V and J genes are TRBV5-1 and TRBJ1-1; a possible D gene is TRBD1 (6 bases). Between the trimmed V and J ends, which lost 0 bases and 5 bases, there was a span of 11 bases. This CDR3 comprises 14 residues. Germline V CDR1 and CDR2: SGHRS, YFSETQ. The DNA for the CDR3 is TGCGCCAGCAGCTTGGCAGGGGCGGGGACTGAAGCTTTCTTT. This sequence encodes CASSLAGAGTEAFF. Full variable domain (missing parts from reference TRBV5-1 and TRBJ1-1): KAGVTQTPRYLIKTRGQQVTLSCSPISGHRSVSWYQQTPGQGLQFLFEYFSETQRNKGNFPGRFSGRQFSNSRSEMNVSTLELGDSALYLCASSLAGAGTEAFFGQGTRLTVV.

The chain has TRBV11-2 and TRBJ2-3; TRBD1 aligns across 8 bases. After removal of 4 bases from V and 0 bases from J, the junction contained 12 bases not matched to a gene. Germline V CDR1 and CDR2: SGHAT, FQNNGV. This CDR3 spans 18 amino acids. CDR3 protein: CASSSVLQGAGSTDTQYF. CDR3 DNA sequence: TGTGCCAGCAGCTCAGTACTCCAGGGGGCTGGGAGCACAGATACGCAGTATTTT.

This clone has a single count. CDR3 sequence: CASSPGLAGGETQYF. The CDR3 region has the DNA TGTGCCAGCAGTCCGGGACTAGCGGGAGGTGAGACCCAGTACTTC. The rearrangement links TRBV7-9 to TRBJ2-5; the match to TRBD2 covers 15 bases. The germline CDR1 and CDR2 sequences are SEHNR and FQNEAQ (reference sequence). This CDR3 has 15 residues. V was pared by 6 bases and J by 5 bases, with 4 bases of the junction left unmatched.

V is TRBV7-3 and J is TRBJ1-3; weak D call: TRBD1 (5 bases). Germline V gene data show CDR1 as SGHTA and CDR2 as FQGTGA. V gave up 1 base and J gave up 1 base, with 17 bases separating them. The CDR3 runs 18 residues. CDR3 in amino acids: CASSLMAQGSGSGNTIYF. CDR3 bases: TGTGCCAGCAGCTTAATGGCGCAGGGATCGGGGTCTGGAAACACCATATATTTT.